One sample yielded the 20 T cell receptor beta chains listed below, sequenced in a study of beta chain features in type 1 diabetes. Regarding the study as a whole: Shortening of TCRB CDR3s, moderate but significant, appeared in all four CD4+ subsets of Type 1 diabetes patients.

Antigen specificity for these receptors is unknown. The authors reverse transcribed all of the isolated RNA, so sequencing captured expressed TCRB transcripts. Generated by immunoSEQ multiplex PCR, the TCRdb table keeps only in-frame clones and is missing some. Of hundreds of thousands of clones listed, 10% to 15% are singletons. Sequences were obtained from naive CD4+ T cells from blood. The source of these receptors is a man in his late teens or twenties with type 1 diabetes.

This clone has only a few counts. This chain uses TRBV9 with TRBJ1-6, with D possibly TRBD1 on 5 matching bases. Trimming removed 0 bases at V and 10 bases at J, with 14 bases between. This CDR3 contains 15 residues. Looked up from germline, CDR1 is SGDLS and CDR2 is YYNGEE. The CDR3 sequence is CASSVGGGSGSPLHF. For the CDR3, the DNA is TGTGCCAGCAGCGTAGGCGGGGGATCAGGGTCACCCCTCCACTTT. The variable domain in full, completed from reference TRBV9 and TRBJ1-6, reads DSGVTQTPKHLITATGQRVTLRCSPRSGDLSVYWYQQSLDQGLQFLIQYYNGEERAKGNILERFSAQQFPDLHSELNLSSLELGDSALYFCASSVGGGSGSPLHFGNGTRLTVT.

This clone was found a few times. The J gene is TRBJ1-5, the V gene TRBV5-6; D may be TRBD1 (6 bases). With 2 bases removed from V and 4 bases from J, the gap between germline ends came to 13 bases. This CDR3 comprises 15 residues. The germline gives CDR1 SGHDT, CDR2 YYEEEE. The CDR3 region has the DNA TGTGCCAGCAGCTTACGCACAGGGAATAATCAGCCCCAGCATTTT. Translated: CASSLRTGNNQPQHF.

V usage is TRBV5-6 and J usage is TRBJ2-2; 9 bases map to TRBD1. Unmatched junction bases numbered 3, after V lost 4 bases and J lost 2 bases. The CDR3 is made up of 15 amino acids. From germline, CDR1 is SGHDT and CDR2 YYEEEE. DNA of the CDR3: TGTGCCAGCAGCAGGGGACAGGGAAACACCGGGGAGCTGTTTTTT. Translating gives CASSRGQGNTGELFF.

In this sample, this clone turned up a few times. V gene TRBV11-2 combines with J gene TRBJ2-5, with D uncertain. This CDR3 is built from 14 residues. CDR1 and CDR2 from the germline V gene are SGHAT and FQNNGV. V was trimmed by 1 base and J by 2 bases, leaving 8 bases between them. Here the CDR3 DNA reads TGTGCCAGCAGCTTAGCAGGTTCTCAAGAGACCCAGTACTTC. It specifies CASSLAGSQETQYF.

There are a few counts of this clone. The CDR3 here is CAWSRRQGVYEQYF. The CDR3 DNA reads as TGTGCCTGGAGTAGGAGGCAGGGGGTCTACGAGCAGTACTTC. The rearrangement links TRBV30 to TRBJ2-7; 7 bases are a match to TRBD1. The CDR3 is 14 amino acids. Germline values: CDR1 GTSNPN, CDR2 SVGIG (reference sequence). V was pared by 2 bases and J by 3 bases, with 7 bases of the junction left unmatched.

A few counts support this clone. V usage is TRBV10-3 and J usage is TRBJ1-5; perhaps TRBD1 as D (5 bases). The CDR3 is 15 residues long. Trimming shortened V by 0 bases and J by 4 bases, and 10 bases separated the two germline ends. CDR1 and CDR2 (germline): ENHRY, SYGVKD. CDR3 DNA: TGTGCCATCAGTGAGTCGGGGGACGTAAATCAGCCCCAGCATTTT. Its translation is CAISESGDVNQPQHF.

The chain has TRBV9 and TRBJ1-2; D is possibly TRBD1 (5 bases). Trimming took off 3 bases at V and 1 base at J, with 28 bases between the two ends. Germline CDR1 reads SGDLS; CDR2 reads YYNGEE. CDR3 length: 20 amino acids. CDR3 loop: CASSASRTFQQVTNNYGYTF. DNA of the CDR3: TGTGCCAGCAGCGCGAGCAGGACGTTCCAACAGGTCACCAATAACTATGGCTACACCTTC.

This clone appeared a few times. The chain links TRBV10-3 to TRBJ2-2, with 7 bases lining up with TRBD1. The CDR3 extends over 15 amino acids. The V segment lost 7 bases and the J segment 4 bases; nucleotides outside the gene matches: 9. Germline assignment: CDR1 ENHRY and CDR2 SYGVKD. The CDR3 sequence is CAITPDREVTGELFF. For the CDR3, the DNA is TGTGCCATCACCCCAGACAGGGAAGTCACCGGGGAGCTGTTTTTT.

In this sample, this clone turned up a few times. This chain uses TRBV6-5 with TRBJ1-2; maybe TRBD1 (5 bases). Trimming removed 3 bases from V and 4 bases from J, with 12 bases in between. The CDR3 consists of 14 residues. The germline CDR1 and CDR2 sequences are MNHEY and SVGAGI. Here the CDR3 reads CASSYAGGSYGYTF. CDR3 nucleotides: TGTGCCAGCAGTTATGCCGGGGGGTCCTATGGCTACACCTTC.

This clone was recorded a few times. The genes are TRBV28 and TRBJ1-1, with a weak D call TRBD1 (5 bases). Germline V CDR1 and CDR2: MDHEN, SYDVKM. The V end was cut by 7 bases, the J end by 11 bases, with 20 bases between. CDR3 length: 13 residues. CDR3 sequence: CASTKDAGFLAFF. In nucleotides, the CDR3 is TGTGCCAGCACCAAAGACGCAGGGTTCCTGGCTTTCTTT.

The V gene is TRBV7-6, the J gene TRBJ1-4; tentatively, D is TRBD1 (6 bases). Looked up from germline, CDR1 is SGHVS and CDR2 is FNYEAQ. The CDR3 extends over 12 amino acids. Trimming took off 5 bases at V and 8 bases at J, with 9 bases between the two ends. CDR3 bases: TGTGCCAGCAGCGTAAGGGGGGAAAAACTGTTTTTT. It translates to CASSVRGEKLFF.

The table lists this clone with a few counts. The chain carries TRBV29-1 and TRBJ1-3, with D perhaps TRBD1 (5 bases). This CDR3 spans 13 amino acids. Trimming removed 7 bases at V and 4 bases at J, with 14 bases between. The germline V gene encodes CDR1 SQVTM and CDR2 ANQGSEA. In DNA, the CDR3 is TGCAGCGCCCTGGGGGGGTTCGGAAACACCATATATTTT. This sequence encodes CSALGGFGNTIYF.

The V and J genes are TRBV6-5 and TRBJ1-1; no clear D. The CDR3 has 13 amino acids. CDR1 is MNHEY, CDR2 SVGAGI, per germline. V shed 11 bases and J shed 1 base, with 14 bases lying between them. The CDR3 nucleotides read TGTGCCGTCCGGTCCCCTGGGAACACTGAAGCTTTCTTT. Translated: CAVRSPGNTEAFF.

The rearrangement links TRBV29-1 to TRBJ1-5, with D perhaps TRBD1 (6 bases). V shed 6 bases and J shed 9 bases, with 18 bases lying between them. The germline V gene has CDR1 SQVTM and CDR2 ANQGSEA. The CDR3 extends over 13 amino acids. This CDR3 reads CSVGDIRAPPQHF. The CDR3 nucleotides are TGCAGCGTGGGGGACATCCGGGCGCCGCCCCAGCATTTT.

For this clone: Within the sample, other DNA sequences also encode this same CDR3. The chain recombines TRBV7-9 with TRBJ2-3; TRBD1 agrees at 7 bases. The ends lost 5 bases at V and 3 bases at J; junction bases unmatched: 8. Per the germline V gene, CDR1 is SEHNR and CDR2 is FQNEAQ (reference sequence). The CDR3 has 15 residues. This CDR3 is CASSRSGDRTDTQYF. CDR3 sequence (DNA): TGTGCCAGCAGCCGTTCTGGGGACAGAACAGATACGCAGTATTTT. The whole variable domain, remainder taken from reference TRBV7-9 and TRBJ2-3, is DTGVSQNPRHKITKRGQNVTFRCDPISEHNRLYWYRQTLGQGPEFLTYFQNEAQLEKSRLLSDRFSAERPKGSFSTLEIQRTEQGDSAMYLCASSRSGDRTDTQYFGPGTRLTVL.

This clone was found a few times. CDR3 in amino acids: CASSEGMAQYF. Written as DNA, the CDR3 is TGTGCCAGCAGTGAGGGTATGGCGCAGTATTTT. The chain has TRBV2 and TRBJ2-3; no clear D gene. Germline V gene data show CDR1 as SNHLY and CDR2 as FYNNEI. This CDR3 comprises 11 residues. V dropped 3 bases and J dropped 10 bases, with 8 bases sitting between them.

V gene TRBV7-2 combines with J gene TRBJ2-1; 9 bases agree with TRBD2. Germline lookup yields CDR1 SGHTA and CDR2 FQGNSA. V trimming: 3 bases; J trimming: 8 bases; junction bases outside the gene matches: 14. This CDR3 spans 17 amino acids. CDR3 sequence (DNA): TGTGCCAGCAGCTTTAGCGGGGGCCCCTTAGTTTCCGATGAGCAGTTCTTC. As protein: CASSFSGGPLVSDEQFF.

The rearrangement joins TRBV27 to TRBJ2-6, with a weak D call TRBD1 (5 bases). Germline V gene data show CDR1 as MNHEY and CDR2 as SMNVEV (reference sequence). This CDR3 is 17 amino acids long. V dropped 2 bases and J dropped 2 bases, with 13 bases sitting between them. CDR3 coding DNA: TGTGCCAGCAGTTTAAGTACCAAAGGGGCTGGGGCCAACGTCCTGACTTTC. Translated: CASSLSTKGAGANVLTF.

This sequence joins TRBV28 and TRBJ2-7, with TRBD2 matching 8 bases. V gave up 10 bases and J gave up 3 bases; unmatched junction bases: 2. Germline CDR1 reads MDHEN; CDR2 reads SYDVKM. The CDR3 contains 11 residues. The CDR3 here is CATLAGYEQYF. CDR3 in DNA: TGTGCCACCCTAGCGGGCTACGAGCAGTACTTC.

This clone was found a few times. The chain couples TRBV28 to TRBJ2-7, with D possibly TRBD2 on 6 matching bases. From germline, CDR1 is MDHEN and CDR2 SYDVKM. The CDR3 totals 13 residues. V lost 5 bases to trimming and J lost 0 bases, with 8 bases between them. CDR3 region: CASSGRYSYEQYF. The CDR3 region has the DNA TGTGCCAGCAGTGGGAGGTACTCCTACGAGCAGTACTTC.